The 30 T cell receptor beta chains in this list originate from one sample, sequenced in a study of blood T cell repertoires in COVID-19. Sequencing used immunoSEQ multiplex PCR; TCRdb keeps in-frame clones, though not all of them. Among 210,000 or so clones listed, approximately 90% were seen once. Sequenced: peripheral blood. The receptors shown here come from a woman aged 18-30 years who had recovered from COVID-19.

This chain uses TRBV6-5 with TRBJ1-2; 8 bases map to TRBD1. The junction had 9 bases not matched to a gene; V was cut back by 7 bases and J by 2 bases. The CDR3 contains 15 residues. From germline, CDR1 is MNHEY and CDR2 SVGAGI. The CDR3 DNA follows: TGTGCCAGCACGCAGTACAGGGGGTCCAACTATGGCTACACCTTC. It yields the protein CASTQYRGSNYGYTF.

J is TRBJ2-7 and V is TRBV7-3, with 7 positions matching TRBD2. The ends lost 1 base at V and 3 bases at J; junction bases unmatched: 6. Per germline, CDR1 SGHTA and CDR2 FQGTGA. This CDR3 is built from 15 residues. The CDR3 spells CASSLMPSGYYEQYF. The DNA for the CDR3 is TGTGCCAGCAGCTTAATGCCTAGCGGCTACTACGAGCAGTACTTC.

J is TRBJ1-1 and V is TRBV11-2, with 9 positions matching TRBD1. The CDR3 spans 15 residues. Per the germline V gene, CDR1 is SGHAT and CDR2 is FQNNGV. The V gene end was trimmed by 3 bases and the J gene end by 4 bases; junction bases not matched to a gene: 6. The CDR3 DNA reads TGTGCCAGCAGCTTCACAGGGGGCGCCCCCACTGAAGCTTTCTTT. Translated, it gives CASSFTGGAPTEAFF.

CDR3 DNA: TGTGCCAGCAGCTCTGGTGGAGTTGGTCACGGAACCTACGAGCAGTACTTC. This gives the protein CASSSGGVGHGTYEQYF. V is TRBV7-9 and J is TRBJ2-7; D is unresolved. Germline V gene sequence: CDR1 SEHNR, CDR2 FQNEAQ (reference sequence). This CDR3 spans 17 amino acids. Trimming took 4 bases from V and 2 from J, leaving 21 bases between them.

The chain couples TRBV30 to TRBJ1-1; maybe TRBD1 (6 bases). CDR1 GTSNPN and CDR2 SVGIG come from the germline V gene (reference sequence). Trimming took 5 bases from V and 0 from J, leaving 7 bases between them. The CDR3 runs 12 residues. Written as DNA, the CDR3 is TGTGCCTGGGACAGGATGAACACTGAAGCTTTCTTT. It is translated as CAWDRMNTEAFF.

This clone turned up a few times. The chain couples TRBV7-2 to TRBJ2-1; 10 bases line up with TRBD2. The ends lost 6 bases at V and 0 bases at J; junction bases unmatched: 5. Germline V gene lookup returns CDR1 SGHTA and CDR2 FQGNSA. The CDR3 runs 16 residues. DNA for the CDR3: TGTGCCAGCAGGAAGTCTAGCGGGAGCTCCTACAATGAGCAGTTCTTC. Amino acids: CASRKSSGSSYNEQFF.

The chain combines TRBV18 with TRBJ1-6; the D is unclear. In germline, CDR1 is KGHSH, CDR2 LQKENI. The length of the CDR3 is 14 residues. The V gene lost 3 bases and the J gene lost 10 bases, with 13 bases spanning the gap. CDR3 loop: CASSPYDEMSPLHF. The CDR3 nucleotides are TGTGCCAGCTCACCGTACGATGAGATGTCACCCCTCCACTTT.

J is TRBJ1-5 and V is TRBV7-9; D ambiguous. This CDR3 spans 12 amino acids. Trimming removed 2 bases from V and 9 bases from J, with 8 bases in between. CDR1 and CDR2 (germline): SEHNR, FQNEAQ (reference sequence). DNA for the CDR3: TGTGCCAGCAGCTTAACCCCAGGGCCCCAGCATTTT. As protein: CASSLTPGPQHF.

This clone was seen only a few times. The chain couples TRBV3-1 (or the pseudogene TRBV3-2) to TRBJ2-2, with a possible D match to TRBD2 (6 bases). V dropped 4 bases and J dropped 4 bases, with 16 bases sitting between them. This CDR3 has 16 amino acids. Germline-derived CDR1 and CDR2 are LGHDT and YNNKEL (reference sequence). CDR3 coding DNA: TGTGCCAGCAGCCTATTACCGGGAGTAAGCACCGGGGAGCTGTTTTTT. The encoded protein is CASSLLPGVSTGELFF.

This clone was recorded once. The chain joins TRBV7-9 to TRBJ1-3; no firm D call. CDR1 and CDR2 from the germline V gene are SEHNR and FQNEAQ (reference sequence). V was shortened by 0 bases and J by 2 bases, with 8 bases between the two germline ends. This CDR3 region has 15 residues. DNA for the CDR3: TGTGCCAGCAGCTTAGCTGGCCATGCTGGAAACACCATATATTTT. Amino acid sequence: CASSLAGHAGNTIYF. Supplemented by reference TRBV7-9 and TRBJ1-3, the full variable domain reads DTGVSQNPRHKITKRGQNVTFRCDPISEHNRLYWYRQTLGQGPEFLTYFQNEAQLEKSRLLSDRFSAERPKGSFSTLEIQRTEQGDSAMYLCASSLAGHAGNTIYFGEGSWLTVV.

This clone turned up a few times. The V and J genes are TRBV11-2 and TRBJ2-7; maybe TRBD2 (6 bases). CDR1 SGHAT and CDR2 FQNNGV come from the germline V gene. CDR3 length equals 16 residues. Trimming left V 1 base short and J 4 bases short, with 17 bases between. CDR3 DNA sequence: TGTGCCAGCAGCTTAGTAGGTAGCGGACGTCATTACGAGCAGTACTTC. Protein sequence: CASSLVGSGRHYEQYF. Looking up the rest from reference TRBV11-2 and TRBJ2-7 gives the full variable domain: EAGVAQSPRYKIIEKRQSVAFWCNPISGHATLYWYQQILGQGPKLLIQFQNNGVVDDSQLPKDRFSAERLKGVDSTLKIQPAKLEDSAVYLCASSLVGSGRHYEQYFGPGTRLTVT.

The chain is built from TRBV30 and TRBJ1-1, with D unclear. The CDR3 has 12 residues. Germline V gene lookup returns CDR1 GTSNPN and CDR2 SVGIG (reference sequence). V dropped 0 bases and J dropped 3 bases, with 5 bases sitting between them. In DNA form, the CDR3 reads TGTGCCTGGAGTGTCCGGGACACTGAAGCTTTCTTT. Its translation: CAWSVRDTEAFF. Drawing the rest from reference TRBV30 and TRBJ1-1, the complete variable domain is SQTIHQWPATLVQPVGSPLSLECTVEGTSNPNLYWYRQAAGRGLQLLFYSVGIGQISSEVPQNLSASRPQDRQFILSSKKLLLSDSGFYLCAWSVRDTEAFFGQGTRLTVV.

The V call is TRBV27, the J call TRBJ2-2; no reliable D call. The germline gives CDR1 MNHEY, CDR2 SMNVEV (reference sequence). The CDR3 has 14 residues. Trimming stripped 5 bases from V and 0 bases from J, with 7 bases between. For the CDR3, the DNA is TGTGCCAGCAGTGGTCGGGCGAACACCGGGGAGCTGTTTTTT. This codes for CASSGRANTGELFF.

The chain uses TRBV4-2 and TRBJ2-1; D is ambiguous. V was pared by 5 bases and J by 5 bases, with 19 bases between. CDR1 is LGHNA, CDR2 YNFKEQ, per germline. The CDR3 has 16 amino acids. The CDR3 sequence is CASSLTGSPSDNEQFF. CDR3 in DNA: TGTGCCAGCAGCTTAACCGGGTCCCCTTCGGACAATGAGCAGTTCTTC.

The J gene is TRBJ1-2, the V gene TRBV28, with D hard to call. Trimming removed 5 bases at V and 5 bases at J, with 12 bases between. The CDR3 spans 13 residues. CDR1 and CDR2 from the germline V gene are MDHEN and SYDVKM. As DNA, the CDR3 is TGTGCCAGCAGTGCCCAGTACAGTTATGGCTACACCTTC. Amino acid sequence: CASSAQYSYGYTF.

The chain is built from TRBV7-9 and TRBJ2-2; D remains ambiguous. The CDR3 spans 13 residues. V lost 2 bases, J lost 3 bases, and 4 bases lay in between. Germline V gene data show CDR1 as SEHNR and CDR2 as FQNEAQ (reference sequence). The CDR3 nucleotides are TGTGCCAGCAGCTTATTCTACACCGGGGAGCTGTTTTTT. It codes for CASSLFYTGELFF.

The chain carries TRBV5-1 and TRBJ2-3; 8 nucleotides line up with TRBD2. The V gene's germline CDR1 is SGHRS and CDR2 YFSETQ. The CDR3 extends over 15 amino acids. J was trimmed by 3 bases and V by 3 bases; bases with no gene match: 6. CDR3 sequence (DNA): TGCGCCAGCAGCTCCTCACGGGGGGGGACAGATACGCAGTATTTT. This gives the protein CASSSSRGGTDTQYF.

V is TRBV6-2 or TRBV6-3 and J is TRBJ1-1; D may be TRBD1 (5 bases). The V end was cut by 5 bases, the J end by 0 bases, with 10 bases between. CDR3 size: 14 residues. Germline V gene lookup returns CDR1 MNHEY and CDR2 SVGEGT. CDR3: CASSKRTLNTEAFF. CDR3 DNA: TGTGCCAGCAGTAAAAGGACACTGAACACTGAAGCTTTCTTT.

This sequence joins TRBV9 and TRBJ1-2, with D possibly TRBD1 on 6 matching bases. Trimming left V 4 bases short and J 4 bases short, with 11 bases between. CDR1 is SGDLS, CDR2 YYNGEE, per germline. The CDR3 extends over 13 amino acids. The CDR3 region is CASSTRDTYGYTF. In DNA form, the CDR3 reads TGTGCCAGCAGCACGAGGGACACCTATGGCTACACCTTC.

The chain combines TRBV3-1 (or the pseudogene TRBV3-2) with TRBJ2-3; D is undetermined. CDR1 is LGHDT and CDR2 is YNNKEL in the germline V gene (reference sequence). V shed 0 bases and J shed 3 bases, with 7 bases lying between them. The CDR3 runs 14 residues. The CDR3 region has the DNA TGTGCCAGCAGCCAAGAAACACAGACAGATACGCAGTATTTT. This sequence encodes CASSQETQTDTQYF.

This rearrangement joins TRBV27 to TRBJ2-4, with a weak D call TRBD2 (6 bases). CDR3 length: 16 amino acids. Germline V gene data show CDR1 as MNHEY and CDR2 as SMNVEV (reference sequence). V was shortened by 2 bases and J by 1 base, with 12 bases between the two germline ends. CDR3 nucleotide sequence: TGTGCCAGCAGTTTAGGGGGGTTGCTCGCCAAAAACATTCAGTACTTC. Encoded protein: CASSLGGLLAKNIQYF.

The gene calls are TRBV3-1 (or the pseudogene TRBV3-2) and TRBJ2-2, with a weak D call TRBD1 (6 bases). Germline CDR1 LGHDT, CDR2 YNNKEL (reference sequence). CDR3 length equals 15 residues. V was trimmed by 3 bases and J by 5 bases, leaving 13 bases between them. The CDR3 bases are TGTGCCAGCAGCCAGGAGACAGGTGGGACCGGGGAGCTGTTTTTT. It yields the protein CASSQETGGTGELFF.

The J gene is TRBJ1-1, the V gene TRBV4-3; 8 nucleotides line up with TRBD1. With V trimmed by 4 bases and J by 10 bases, 14 bases remained unmatched. The CDR3 is made up of 15 amino acids. Germline CDR1 LGHNA, CDR2 YSLEER. The CDR3 protein is CASSPTQGVGSGAFF. CDR3 DNA: TGCGCCAGCAGCCCAACACAGGGGGTCGGTTCGGGAGCTTTCTTT.

V and J are TRBV15 and TRBJ2-1, with D possibly matching TRBD2 (5 bases). CDR1 and CDR2 (germline): LNHNV, YYDKDF (reference sequence). Trimming stripped 1 base from V and 1 base from J, with 20 bases between. CDR3 length: 19 amino acids. CDR3 DNA sequence: TGTGCCACCAGCAGAGTGAAAGATCCGAGCGGCCCTTCCTACAATGAGCAGTTCTTC. Its protein is CATSRVKDPSGPSYNEQFF.

This clone has just a few counts. The V call is TRBV19, the J call TRBJ2-1, with a tentative D call TRBD1 (5 bases). Trimming stripped 7 bases from V and 10 bases from J, with 20 bases between. The CDR3 length is 14 residues. Germline CDR1 reads LNHDA; CDR2 reads SQIVND (reference sequence). The CDR3 DNA is TGTGCCAGTACCATTGGCTACGTCCAGGGCGAGCAGTTCTTC. Its protein is CASTIGYVQGEQFF.

The chain carries TRBV4-1 and TRBJ1-5; 9 bases align to TRBD1. Germline trimming cut 4 bases from V and 2 bases from J; bases unmatched to any gene: 9. In germline, CDR1 is MGHRA, CDR2 YSYEKL. This CDR3 is 17 amino acids long. The CDR3 sequence: CASSPNMTGGGNQPQHF. Written as DNA, the CDR3 is TGCGCCAGCAGCCCTAATATGACAGGGGGAGGCAATCAGCCCCAGCATTTT.

The V and J genes are TRBV30 and TRBJ2-7; 12 bases agree with TRBD2. V lost 5 bases to trimming and J lost 7 bases; unmatched junction nucleotides: 6. The length of the CDR3 is 13 residues. The germline gives CDR1 GTSNPN, CDR2 SVGIG (reference sequence). The CDR3 DNA follows: TGTGCCTGGCGACTAGCGGGAGCGGGGGAGCAGTACTTC. It specifies CAWRLAGAGEQYF. Complete variable domain (other parts from reference TRBV30 and TRBJ2-7): SQTIHQWPATLVQPVGSPLSLECTVEGTSNPNLYWYRQAAGRGLQLLFYSVGIGQISSEVPQNLSASRPQDRQFILSSKKLLLSDSGFYLCAWRLAGAGEQYFGPGTRLTVT.

The J gene is TRBJ2-1, the V gene TRBV5-1, with D uncertain. The germline gives CDR1 SGHRS, CDR2 YFSETQ. The germline V and J ends were trimmed by 0 bases and 3 bases, with 13 bases remaining between them. The CDR3 totals 16 residues. This CDR3 reads CASSLDELKNYNEQFF. The CDR3 DNA reads TGCGCCAGCAGCTTGGATGAACTAAAGAACTACAATGAGCAGTTCTTC.

This clone has more than one count but fewer than ten. This sequence joins TRBV10-3 and TRBJ1-1; no reliable D call. Germline CDR1 and CDR2: ENHRY and SYGVKD. Trimming shortened V by 4 bases and J by 5 bases, and 17 bases separated the two germline ends. The CDR3 contains 15 residues. CDR3 DNA sequence: TGTGCCATCAGTGGTGGGAGAAGCGAGAAAACTGAAGCTTTCTTT. As protein: CAISGGRSEKTEAFF.

The V call is TRBV28, the J call TRBJ1-3; tentative D call: TRBD1 (5 bases). Trimming took off 1 base at V and 4 bases at J, with 14 bases between the two ends. The germline CDR1 and CDR2 sequences are MDHEN and SYDVKM. This CDR3 spans 16 amino acids. The CDR3 bases are TGTGCCAGCAGTTTATACCCGGGGGGGGGAGGAAACACCATATATTTT. This translates into CASSLYPGGGGNTIYF.